This T cell receptor (beta chain) appears in the sequencing data of a study of T cell responses to AZD1222 COVID-19 vaccine. Germline CDR1 and CDR2: SQVTM and ANQGSEA. V was pared by 1 base and J by 2 bases, with 9 bases between. The length of the CDR3 is 13 residues. Sequenced by immunoSEQ multiplex PCR; TCRdb stores in-frame clones only, minus some. The sample comprises some 180,000 clones, roughly 92% of which are singletons, and 1.5% to 2% rests with the top ten. The sample was peripheral blood, taken 28 days after the second AZD1222 dose. This rearrangement joins TRBV29-1 to TRBJ2-7; possibly TRBD2 for D (5 bases). This TCR was sampled from an adult who received the AZD1222 COVID-19 vaccine. This CDR3 reads CSVEGPRAYEQYF. The CDR3 DNA sequence: TGCAGCGTTGAAGGGCCGAGGGCCTACGAGCAGTACTTC.